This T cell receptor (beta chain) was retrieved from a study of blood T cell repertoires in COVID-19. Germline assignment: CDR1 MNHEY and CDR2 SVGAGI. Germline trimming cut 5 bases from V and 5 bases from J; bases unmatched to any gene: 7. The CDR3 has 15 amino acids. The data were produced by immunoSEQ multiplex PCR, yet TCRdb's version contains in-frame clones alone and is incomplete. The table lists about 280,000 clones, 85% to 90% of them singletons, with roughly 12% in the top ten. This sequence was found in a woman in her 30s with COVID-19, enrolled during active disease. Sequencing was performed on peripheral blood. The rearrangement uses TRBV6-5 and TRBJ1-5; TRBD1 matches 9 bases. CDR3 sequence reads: CASSTRQGGDQPQHF. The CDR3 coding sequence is TGTGCCAGCAGTACTCGACAGGGGGGGGATCAGCCCCAGCATTTT.